The 32 T cell receptor beta chains reported below all come from one sample, sequenced in a study of breast tumors, draining lymph nodes, adjacent tissues. TCRdb re-derived calls from the multiplex PCR reads in MiXCR, one entry per CDR3 protein. Found here are some 66,000 distinct CDR3 sequences, roughly 59% of them singletons; the top ten hold approximately 18%. The sample consisted of breast tumor tissue. Source of these receptors: a female donor with breast cancer. Some clones in this sample may be carry-over from other donors' samples.

This clonotype was seen only once. This chain joins TRBV2 and TRBJ2-7; D is undetermined. V was shortened by 1 base and J by 1 base, with 8 bases between the two germline ends. Germline loops: CDR1 SNHLY, CDR2 FYNNEI. CDR3 length equals 14 residues. The CDR3 here is CASSEGLRSYEQYF. CDR3 in DNA: TGTGCCAGCAGTGAAGGGCTCAGATCCTACGAGCAGTACTTC.

In its sample, this clonotype was seen many times. A much larger clone lies one base from this, so it may be a read error. The rearrangement links TRBV7-2 to TRBJ2-7; 12 positions match TRBD1. The CDR3 loop spans 15 amino acids. Germline V lookup: CDR1 SGHTA, CDR2 FQGNSA. The CDR3 region has the DNA TGTGCCAGCAGCTTAGTGGGGACAGGGGGCTACGAGCAGCACTTC. Encoded protein: CASSLVGTGGYEQHF.

Points on this clonotype: One junction end does not reproduce the germline sequence, and a read error may be involved. The CDR3 nucleotides are TGTGCCAGCAGTTACTTGAGGTTT. Its protein is CASSYLRF. This rearrangement joins TRBV6-6 to TRBJ1-4; D unresolved. CDR3 length equals 8 residues. From germline, CDR1 is MNHNY and CDR2 SVGAGI (reference sequence).

Points on this clonotype: A clone one base away is much larger, so this may be a read error. The rearrangement links TRBV5-1 to TRBJ2-3; 9 bases match TRBD1. The CDR3 contains 14 residues. The germline CDR1 and CDR2 sequences are SGHRS and YFSETQ. The CDR3 region is CASRKQGAADTQCF. The CDR3 DNA follows: TGCGCCAGCAGGAAACAGGGGGCCGCAGATACGCAGTGTTTT.

Ten or more counts support this clonotype. V and J are TRBV10-3 and TRBJ1-2, with TRBD1 matching 10 bases. In germline, CDR1 is ENHRY, CDR2 SYGVKD. CDR3 length: 13 residues. Unmatched junction bases numbered 2, after V lost 2 bases and J lost 8 bases. The CDR3 DNA reads as TGTGCCATCAGTGAGGCGACAGGGGGCGGCTACACCTTC. This codes for CAISEATGGGYTF.

Concerning this clonotype itself: At one boundary the junction diverges from the germline segment, which might be a read error. This chain links TRBV7-8 with TRBJ2-7, with 7 bases lining up with TRBD2. Germline CDR1 and CDR2: SGHVS and FQNEAQ. This CDR3 contains 15 residues. Here the CDR3 reads CASSLKLAVSYDRDF. The CDR3 DNA reads TGTGCCAGCAGCTTAAAGCTAGCGGTAAGCTACGATAGGGACTTC.

At least ten counts were recorded for this clonotype. The genes are TRBV6-1 and TRBJ2-7; 12 positions agree with TRBD1. J lost 6 bases, V lost 1 base, and 7 bases had no gene match. The length of the CDR3 is 16 residues. Germline lookup yields CDR1 MNHNS and CDR2 SASEGT. The CDR3 protein is CASSEGLGQGASEQYF. CDR3 in DNA: TGTGCCAGCAGTGAAGGTTTGGGACAGGGGGCTAGCGAGCAGTACTTC.

Here the CDR3 DNA reads TGTGCCAGCAGCTTCCCAGGAGGGGAGACCCAGTACTTC. Protein sequence: CASSFPGGETQYF. This chain uses TRBV11-1 with TRBJ2-5; possible D gene TRBD2, 6 bases. V was clipped by 3 bases and J by 5 bases, with 10 bases between them. Germline CDR1 SGHAT, CDR2 FQDESV (reference sequence). The CDR3 totals 13 residues.

Notes on this clonotype: The CDR3 ends on some other residue instead of the conserved phenylalanine or tryptophan, so this is likely a read error. The chain combines TRBV4-2 with TRBJ2-7; 8 nucleotides match TRBD2. Germline lookup yields CDR1 LGHNA and CDR2 YNFKEQ. The V gene end was trimmed by 1 base and the J gene end by 2 bases; junction bases not matched to a gene: 13. CDR3 length: 18 amino acids. The CDR3 reads CASSQAGGGRTWPYEQYS. The CDR3 DNA follows: TGTGCCAGCAGCCAAGCGGGGGGCGGGAGGACCTGGCCCTACGAGCAGTACTCC.

The chain carries TRBV12-3 or TRBV12-4 and TRBJ2-7; D gene uncertain. The V gene lost 5 bases and the J gene lost 4 bases, with 9 bases spanning the gap. This CDR3 is 12 amino acids long. The CDR3 sequence is CASSLADYEQYF. CDR3 nucleotide sequence: TGTGCCAGCAGTCTCGCGGATTACGAGCAGTACTTC.

The V gene is TRBV4-1, the J gene TRBJ2-7; D perhaps matches TRBD1 (6 bases). V was clipped by 3 bases and J by 5 bases, with 17 bases between them. This CDR3 is 15 amino acids long. Germline lookup yields CDR1 MGHRA and CDR2 YSYEKL. CDR3 in amino acids: CASSQYFTGSDEQYF. Written as DNA, the CDR3 is TGCGCCAGCAGCCAGTACTTTACAGGGAGCGACGAGCAGTACTTC.

This clonotype came up many times. This may be a read error, as it is one base from a much larger clone. This chain connects TRBV6-6 to TRBJ1-4; D is unresolved. The CDR3 totals 14 residues. Trimming removed 5 bases at V and 7 bases at J, with 14 bases between. Looked up from germline, CDR1 is MNHNY and CDR2 is SVGAGI (reference sequence). CDR3 sequence reads: CASSHGEEVEKLFF. The CDR3 DNA is TGTGCCAGCAGTCACGGGGAGGAAGTTGAAAAACTGTTTTTT.

The gene calls are TRBV5-4 and TRBJ2-5, with D perhaps matching TRBD1 (6 bases). The CDR3 has 15 amino acids. Trimming took off 2 bases at V and 2 bases at J, with 13 bases between the two ends. CDR1 SGHNT and CDR2 YYREEE come from the germline V gene (reference sequence). The chain's CDR3 is CASSLRVTGQETQYF. The CDR3 DNA is TGTGCCAGCAGCTTAAGGGTTACAGGGCAAGAGACCCAGTACTTC. Drawing the rest from reference TRBV5-4 and TRBJ2-5, the complete variable domain is ETGVTQSPTHLIKTRGQQVTLRCSSQSGHNTVSWYQQALGQGPQFIFQYYREEENGRGNFPPRFSGLQFPNYSSELNVNALELDDSALYLCASSLRVTGQETQYFGPGTRLLVL.

This clonotype was detected ten times or more. This sequence joins TRBV20-1 and TRBJ2-3; D not resolved. Trimming removed 6 bases at V and 2 bases at J, with 12 bases between. The CDR3 has 13 residues. Germline CDR1 reads DFQATT; CDR2 reads SNEGSKA (reference sequence). The CDR3 coding sequence is TGCAGTGCCTCTCCTCCCTACACAGATACGCAGTATTTT. This gives the protein CSASPPYTDTQYF.

This chain joins TRBV2 and TRBJ1-2; D might be TRBD1 (5 bases). CDR3 length equals 15 residues. V lost 6 bases and J 4 bases, leaving 18 bases between the germline ends. CDR1 is SNHLY and CDR2 is FYNNEI in the germline V gene. CDR3 amino acids: CASSQTGDTIYGYTF. As DNA, the CDR3 is TGTGCCAGCAGCCAAACGGGGGATACTATCTATGGCTACACCTTC.

With regard to this clonotype: An end of the junction does not agree with germline; a read error may underlie this. The V gene is TRBV12-3 or TRBV12-4, the J gene TRBJ1-4; D uncertain. This CDR3 region has 14 residues. CDR3 loop: CASGSGNLNEKLFF. CDR3 in DNA: TGTGCTAGTGGTTCCGGGAACCTTAATGAAAAGCTGTTTTTT.

The chain couples TRBV7-2 to TRBJ2-7, with D unresolved. The CDR3 has 13 residues. Between the trimmed V and J ends, which lost 2 bases and 5 bases, there was a span of 10 bases. Germline CDR1 reads SGHTA; CDR2 reads FQGNSA. In nucleotides, the CDR3 is TGTGCCAGCAGCTTATACGCTCAAAACGAGCAGTACTTC. Protein sequence: CASSLYAQNEQYF.

CDR3 nucleotide sequence: TGTGCCAGCAGTTTATCAGGGCATGGAAACACCATATATTTT. Protein product: CASSLSGHGNTIYF. The rearrangement uses TRBV27 and TRBJ1-3, with D hard to call. Germline CDR1 and CDR2: MNHEY and SMNVEV (reference sequence). V was trimmed by 0 bases and J by 3 bases, leaving 6 bases between them. The CDR3 is made up of 14 amino acids.

This clonotype was seen only once. The rearrangement joins TRBV7-6 to TRBJ2-3, with D tentatively TRBD1 or TRBD2 (6 bases each). The CDR3 loop spans 16 amino acids. Germline CDR1 reads SGHVS; CDR2 reads FNYEAQ. Trimming left V 1 base short and J 3 bases short, with 14 bases between. CDR3 DNA sequence: TGTGCCAGCAGCTTAGGTGCCGGGGGCCTAACAGATACGCAGTATTTT. It yields the protein CASSLGAGGLTDTQYF.

This clonotype occurred a few times. The chain uses TRBV2 and TRBJ2-5; no reliable D call. V lost 7 bases, J lost 1 base, and 4 bases lay in between. Germline loops: CDR1 SNHLY, CDR2 FYNNEI. The CDR3 covers 11 residues. In DNA form, the CDR3 reads TGTGCCAGCACCCCCCAAGAGACCCAGTACTTC. It encodes CASTPQETQYF.

The chain employs TRBV6-6 and TRBJ1-2; D is unclear. The CDR3 consists of 10 residues. Trimming left V 6 bases short and J 8 bases short, with 7 bases between. CDR1 is MNHNY and CDR2 is SVGAGI in the germline V gene (reference sequence). CDR3 nucleotide sequence: TGTGCCAGCAGATTTCGAGGCTACACCTTC. This encodes CASRFRGYTF.

This rearrangement joins TRBV7-9 to TRBJ2-1, with D possibly TRBD1 on 6 matching bases. Trimming shortened V by 10 bases and J by 6 bases, and 16 bases separated the two germline ends. CDR3 size: 13 residues. Germline V gene data show CDR1 as SEHNR and CDR2 as FQNEAQ (reference sequence). The CDR3 sequence: CAILGQGPNEQFF. CDR3 nucleotides: TGTGCCATCCTGGGGCAGGGGCCCAATGAGCAGTTCTTC.

As for this clonotype: At one boundary the junction diverges from the germline segment, which might be a read error. The V call is TRBV9, the J call TRBJ2-3; unclear D gene. Germline V gene data show CDR1 as SGDLS and CDR2 as YYNGEE. CDR3 length: 15 amino acids. CDR3 in DNA: TGTGTCAGCGCCCCTTGGGAAGCCGCTACAGATACGCAGTATTTT. Protein product: CVSAPWEAATDTQYF.

This clonotype appeared a few times. A single base separates this from a much larger clone, so it may be a read error. The chain is built from TRBV20-1 and TRBJ2-5, with D perhaps TRBD1 or TRBD2 (6 bases each). The CDR3 is 14 residues long. Germline loops: CDR1 DFQATT, CDR2 SNEGSKA (reference sequence). The CDR3 DNA is TGCAGTGCTAGATCCGGGGGCGACCAAGCGACCCAGTACTTC. Amino acids: CSARSGGDQATQYF.

This clonotype has a handful of counts. A much larger clonotype is one base distant, so this may be a read error. The rearrangement uses TRBV6-5 and TRBJ1-2; TRBD1 matches 7 bases. There are 13 residues in the CDR3. Germline CDR1 and CDR2: MNHEY and SVGAGI. The CDR3 DNA is TGTGTCAGCAGTGCCGACAGGGAGGCCGGCTACACCTTC. It encodes CVSSADREAGYTF.

The table lists this clonotype with many counts. The gene calls are TRBV27 and TRBJ2-7, with D hard to call. This CDR3 has 9 amino acids. Germline values: CDR1 MNHEY, CDR2 SMNVEV (reference sequence). The V gene lost 7 bases and the J gene lost 6 bases, with 4 bases spanning the gap. For the CDR3, the DNA is TGTGCCAGCAATGGCGAGCAGTACTTC. Encoded protein: CASNGEQYF.

In its sample, this clonotype was seen a few times. The chain uses TRBV2 and TRBJ2-7; 12 nucleotides match TRBD2. The CDR3 extends over 16 amino acids. Germline lookup yields CDR1 SNHLY and CDR2 FYNNEI. The trim removed 8 bases at V and 1 base at J, leaving 9 bases unmatched. The CDR3: CASRLAGVLASYEQYV. The CDR3 DNA reads as TGTGCCAGCCGACTAGCGGGGGTCTTGGCTTCCTACGAGCAGTACGTC.

The rearrangement links TRBV2 to TRBJ2-7; D might be TRBD1 (6 bases). The CDR3 is 12 amino acids. Germline V gene sequence: CDR1 SNHLY, CDR2 FYNNEI. Trimming took 6 bases from V and 4 from J, leaving 10 bases between them. The CDR3: CASRGQQYEQYF. The DNA for the CDR3 is TGTGCCAGCAGAGGACAGCAATACGAGCAGTACTTC.

V gene TRBV2 combines with J gene TRBJ2-5; 8 positions match TRBD2. Losses at the gene ends were 4 bases for V and 2 bases for J; bases not matched to a gene: 9. This CDR3 region has 16 residues. CDR1 is SNHLY and CDR2 is FYNNEI in the germline V gene. CDR3 residues: CASSVTIAGLQETQYF. Written as DNA, the CDR3 is TGTGCCAGCAGTGTAACCATAGCGGGGTTACAAGAGACCCAGTACTTC.

This chain links TRBV5-7 with TRBJ1-6; 7 bases are shared with TRBD1. TRBV5-7 is recorded as an ORF, its role being uncertain. The V and J ends lost 3 bases and 7 bases, in that order; junction bases with no gene match: 4. CDR3 length: 14 residues. The CDR3 DNA reads as TGTGCCAGCAGCTGGGGACAGTGGAATTCACCCCTCCACTTT. Its translation is CASSWGQWNSPLHF.

This clonotype occurred many times. The CDR3 DNA is TGTGCCAGCAGCTTAAGGACTAGCGGGAGGGCCGGGGAGCCCCAGTACTTC. The encoded protein is CASSLRTSGRAGEPQYF. This sequence joins TRBV7-9 and TRBJ2-5, with TRBD2 identical over 15 bases. CDR3 length: 17 residues. Germline lookup yields CDR1 SEHNR and CDR2 FQNEAQ (reference sequence). V shed 2 bases and J 9 bases; nucleotides not matched to a gene: 10.

Ten or more counts support this clonotype. The chain has TRBV9 and TRBJ2-1; 9 bases match TRBD2. From germline, CDR1 is SGDLS and CDR2 YYNGEE. The CDR3 is made up of 14 amino acids. V was clipped by 3 bases and J by 6 bases; unmatched bases: 4. DNA of the CDR3: TGTGCCAGCAGCGCCGGGACTAGCCTCAATGAGCAGTTCTTC. The encoded protein is CASSAGTSLNEQFF.